Below are 16 T cell receptor beta chains sequenced from a single sample in a study of OX40 agonist ivuxolimab in advanced cancers. Libraries were prepared by immunoSEQ multiplex PCR; TCRdb keeps only in-frame clonotypes and omits some of them. The sample has approximately 69,000 clones, about 79% seen once. Sequenced here: CD4+ or CD8+ T cells sorted from blood, sampled in a trial of the OX40 agonist ivuxolimab. The source of these receptors is an adult with an advanced solid tumor such as melanoma, head and neck, liver or kidney cancer.

CDR3 nucleotides: TGTGCCAGCCTTCGAGAGACAGGGGCCCCTGAAGCTTTCTTT. The encoded protein is CASLRETGAPEAFF. The chain joins TRBV18 to TRBJ1-1, with TRBD1 matching 8 bases. V gave up 8 bases and J gave up 6 bases; unmatched junction bases: 11. The CDR3 length is 14 residues. CDR1 and CDR2 from the germline V gene are KGHSH and LQKENI.

J is TRBJ2-3 and V is TRBV4-2, with 8 nucleotides matching TRBD2. CDR1 and CDR2 from the germline V gene are LGHNA and YNFKEQ. After removal of 3 bases from V and 6 bases from J, the junction contained 14 bases not matched to a gene. CDR3 size: 17 residues. CDR3 sequence reads: CASSHPGERGRGDTQYF. The CDR3 DNA sequence: TGTGCCAGCAGCCACCCCGGGGAGCGGGGGCGAGGGGATACGCAGTATTTT.

This clone was seen once. The chain couples TRBV5-8 to TRBJ1-1, with 10 positions matching TRBD1. Germline values: CDR1 SGHTS, CDR2 YDEGEE. V shed 4 bases and J 5 bases; nucleotides not matched to a gene: 8. CDR3 length: 15 amino acids. DNA for the CDR3: TGTGCCAGCAGCGGGTGGGACAGGGGTAGGACTGAAGCTTTCTTT. This translates into CASSGWDRGRTEAFF. Using reference TRBV5-8 and TRBJ1-1 for the parts outside the CDR3, the full variable domain is EAGVTQSPTHLIKTRGQQATLRCSPISGHTSVYWYQQALGLGLQFLLWYDEGEERNRGNFPPRFSGRQFPNYSSELNVNALELEDSALYLCASSGWDRGRTEAFFGQGTRLTVV.

The chain employs TRBV27 and TRBJ2-2; 10 bases map to TRBD2. V was pared by 7 bases and J by 1 base, with 6 bases of the junction left unmatched. The CDR3 spans 16 residues. Looked up from germline, CDR1 is MNHEY and CDR2 is SMNVEV (reference sequence). The CDR3 nucleotides read TGTGCCAGCACACAGCGGGGGGGCTTGAACACCGGGGAGCTGTTTTTT. This codes for CASTQRGGLNTGELFF.

The chain carries TRBV18 and TRBJ1-4; 7 bases are a match to TRBD1. This CDR3 region has 13 residues. Germline CDR1 and CDR2: KGHSH and LQKENI. After removal of 3 bases from V and 8 bases from J, the junction contained 3 bases not matched to a gene. CDR3 nucleotides: TGTGCCAGCTCACCCCCGGGACAGGAAAAACTGTTTTTT. This sequence encodes CASSPPGQEKLFF.

The chain has TRBV9 and TRBJ2-1; 9 bases are shared with TRBD2. Germline V gene lookup returns CDR1 SGDLS and CDR2 YYNGEE. Trimming removed 0 bases from V and 5 bases from J; junction bases left unmatched: 0. This CDR3 has 14 residues. The CDR3 region has the DNA TGTGCCAGCAGCGTAGGGACTAGCGACAATGAGCAGTTCTTC. It codes for CASSVGTSDNEQFF.

CDR3 residues: CASSWITGELFF. CDR3 coding DNA: TGTGCCAGCAGTTGGATAACGGGGGAGCTGTTTTTT. The chain combines TRBV6-1 with TRBJ2-2; unclear D gene. V was shortened by 5 bases and J by 8 bases, with 9 bases between the two germline ends. Germline CDR1 and CDR2: MNHNS and SASEGT. This CDR3 has 12 residues.

This chain joins TRBV10-2 and TRBJ2-3; 7 bases fit TRBD2. The germline V gene has CDR1 WSHSY and CDR2 SAAADI. The CDR3 sequence is 16 residues long. The ends lost 4 bases at V and 2 bases at J; junction bases unmatched: 9. The CDR3 here is CASSGGTNLITDTQYF. The CDR3 coding sequence is TGCGCCAGCAGTGGGGGGACTAACCTAATCACAGATACGCAGTATTTT.

The chain has TRBV2 and TRBJ1-2; D remains unclear. In germline, CDR1 is SNHLY, CDR2 FYNNEI. The CDR3 is 13 amino acids. V dropped 0 bases and J dropped 5 bases, with 7 bases sitting between them. This CDR3 reads CASSEARGYGYTF. CDR3 DNA sequence: TGTGCCAGCAGTGAAGCGCGTGGTTATGGCTACACCTTC.

The chain has TRBV6-5 and TRBJ1-2; no definite D call. V lost 8 bases and J lost 4, with 11 bases in between. The CDR3 extends over 12 amino acids. The germline gives CDR1 MNHEY, CDR2 SVGAGI. The CDR3 DNA reads as TGTGCCAGCCTTGGAGTAACCTATGGCTACACCTTC. It translates to CASLGVTYGYTF.

This chain connects TRBV7-2 to TRBJ2-5; no reliable D call. CDR1 is SGHTA and CDR2 is FQGNSA in the germline V gene. V was pared by 4 bases and J by 7 bases, with 10 bases between. CDR3 size: 12 residues. For the CDR3, the DNA is TGTGCCAGCAGCTCCAGTTCTGGGACCCAGTACTTC. Amino acid sequence: CASSSSSGTQYF.

The rearrangement links TRBV27 to TRBJ1-6; D not resolved. The V gene lost 2 bases and the J gene lost 6 bases, with 5 bases spanning the gap. Looked up from germline, CDR1 is MNHEY and CDR2 is SMNVEV (reference sequence). This CDR3 spans 13 amino acids. CDR3 nucleotides: TGTGCCAGCAGTTTAAATGGTAATTCACCCCTCCACTTT. Translating gives CASSLNGNSPLHF.

The chain is built from TRBV19 and TRBJ2-5, with D possibly TRBD1 on 5 matching bases. Germline V lookup: CDR1 LNHDA, CDR2 SQIVND (reference sequence). The CDR3 covers 15 residues. V was cut by 0 bases and J by 5 bases, with 13 bases left in between. The CDR3 loop is CASSIERGEDETQYF. The CDR3 DNA is TGTGCCAGTAGTATAGAAAGGGGTGAGGACGAGACCCAGTACTTC.

CDR3: CASSLGSGSADTQYF. In DNA, the CDR3 is TGTGCCAGCAGCTTAGGTTCCGGCAGCGCAGATACGCAGTATTTT. This chain joins TRBV7-9 and TRBJ2-3; D not resolved. Germline CDR1 reads SEHNR; CDR2 reads FQNEAQ (reference sequence). The ends were cut back, 1 base at V and 4 bases at J, with 12 bases in the middle. The CDR3 spans 15 residues.

This sequence joins TRBV5-4 and TRBJ2-5, with TRBD1 as a possible D gene (5 bases). The CDR3 runs 12 residues. Looked up from germline, CDR1 is SGHNT and CDR2 is YYREEE (reference sequence). V lost 0 bases and J 5 bases, leaving 5 bases between the germline ends. CDR3 bases: TGTGCCAGCAGCTTGGACAGGGAGACCCAGTACTTC. Translation: CASSLDRETQYF.

CDR3 sequence reads: CASSDGQRSIFPGAFF. CDR3 sequence (DNA): TGCGCCAGCAGTGACGGGCAGCGTTCCATTTTTCCCGGAGCTTTCTTT. The chain uses TRBV10-2 and TRBJ1-1, with D hard to call. Germline V CDR1 and CDR2: WSHSY, SAAADI. Trimming removed 3 bases at V and 10 bases at J, with 24 bases between. The CDR3 is made up of 16 amino acids.